This T cell receptor (beta chain) was captured by sequencing in a study of T-cell memory formation after mild COVID-19. General study results and limits: There was no confirmation that second-wave clones peaking on day 37 were SARS-CoV-2 specific.

The trim removed 7 bases at V and 0 bases at J, leaving 8 bases unmatched. The CDR3 has 15 residues. Germline V gene sequence: CDR1 SGHRS, CDR2 YFSETQ. MiXCR was run by TCRdb on the 5' RACE reads, yielding one entry per CDR3 protein. The repertoire consists of under 450,000 distinct CDR3 sequences, with approximately 15% occurring once and the leading ten covering about 22%. Worth noting for this clonotype: The antigen is undetermined.

This chain links TRBV5-1 with TRBJ1-1; 8 bases map to TRBD1. The sequence derives from a man between 18 and 29 years old who had mild COVID-19 (a few samples of this study predate the infection). Cell type and time point are not known. The sequenced material came from PBMCs or a T cell subset sorted from them (not recorded which). DNA for the CDR3: TGCGCCAGCTCCGGGGCAGGGGGCATGAACACTGAAGCTTTCTTT. Translation gives CASSGAGGMNTEAFF.